The 4 T cell receptor beta chains below come from one sample, sequenced in a study of post-analysis software for immune sequencing data. The TCR beta cDNA libraries carried unique molecular identifiers. Each CDR3 protein is one row after TCRdb ran MiXCR on the PCR reads. There are 450,000 to 650,000 distinct CDR3 sequences in the sample; about 40% occur only once, and under 2% lies in the top ten. General study results and limits: When patients were compared with controls, 5 or 6 TRBV segments were more frequent, TRBV5-6, TRBV5-1 and TRBV20-1 among them.

Antigens of these TCRs are unknown. The sample comprised blood. The receptor set was obtained from a girl under 18 with multiple sclerosis.

The chain carries TRBV6-1 and TRBJ2-3; 8 positions match TRBD1. Per germline, CDR1 MNHNS and CDR2 SASEGT. The CDR3 contains 18 residues. V dropped 5 bases and J dropped 5; count of bases not matched to a gene: 18. Here the CDR3 reads CASSRGVWRTGFGDTQYF. The CDR3 DNA is TGTGCCAGCAGTAGGGGAGTATGGAGGACAGGGTTTGGAGATACGCAGTATTTT.

This sequence joins TRBV21-1 and TRBJ2-5. TRBV21-1 is given as a pseudogene. This CDR3 region has 15 residues. The CDR3 nucleotides read TGTGCCAGCAGCAAAGGCGGTCACCCACAAGAGACCCAGTACTTC. Translation gives CASSKGGHPQETQYF.

The chain joins TRBV30 to TRBJ1-1; tentative D call: TRBD1 (5 bases). This CDR3 region has 11 residues. Per the germline V gene, CDR1 is GTSNPN and CDR2 is SVGIG (reference sequence). The CDR3 reads CAGGRYTEAFF. The CDR3 region has the DNA TGTGCTGGGGGTCGGTACACTGAAGCTTTCTTT.

This clonotype appeared a single time. The CDR3: CASTGTGGNQPQHF. In nucleotides, the CDR3 is TGTGCCAGCACAGGGACAGGGGGCAATCAGCCCCAGCATTTT. This chain joins TRBV7-2 and TRBJ1-5, with TRBD1 matching 10 bases. The CDR3 spans 14 residues. The germline CDR1 and CDR2 sequences are SGHTA and FQGNSA. The V gene end was trimmed by 7 bases and the J gene end by 2 bases; junction bases not matched to a gene: 2.